The 17 T cell receptor beta chains listed next were all sequenced from one sample in a study of blood T cell repertoires in COVID-19 (dated by TCRdb to between 2020 and 2021). The protocol used for the library was the immunoSEQ multiplex PCR assay. Here the immuneACCESS table is served through TCRdb, limited to in-frame sequences with V and J called. Missing clones are a known gap in these copies; in checked studies unresolved V genes cover under half, and the rest lacks a known reason. For this sample there are about 220,000 clones; 86% appear just once. Roughly 10% of the sample lies in the top ten. Source material: peripheral blood. All receptors derive from a woman between 50 and 59 years old with COVID-19, enrolled during active disease.

The chain employs TRBV7-2 and TRBJ2-7, with a possible D match to TRBD2 (6 bases). This CDR3 is built from 13 residues. V lost 5 bases, J lost 3 bases, and 11 bases lay in between. The germline V gene has CDR1 SGHTA and CDR2 FQGNSA. For the CDR3, the DNA is TGTGCCAGCAGCGTGGGACTCTACTACGAGCAGTACTTC. It translates to CASSVGLYYEQYF.

This CDR3 is CASSLMTGVNGELFF. DNA of the CDR3: TGTGCCAGCAGCTTAATGACAGGAGTGAACGGGGAGCTGTTTTTT. The chain recombines TRBV11-2 with TRBJ2-2, with D maybe TRBD1 (6 bases). Looked up from germline, CDR1 is SGHAT and CDR2 is FQNNGV. The CDR3 loop spans 15 amino acids. V lost 2 bases, J lost 7 bases, and 14 bases lay in between.

V is TRBV11-2 and J is TRBJ1-6, with a tentative D call TRBD1 (6 bases). Trimming removed 5 bases at V and 14 bases at J, with 19 bases between. CDR1 and CDR2 (germline): SGHAT, FQNNGV. The CDR3 runs to 14 residues. The chain's CDR3 is CASSLGRGLTSLHF. The CDR3 DNA sequence: TGTGCCAGCAGCCTGGGGAGGGGGTTAACGTCCCTCCACTTT.

The V call is TRBV11-2, the J call TRBJ2-7; 10 nucleotides agree with TRBD2. J gave up 3 bases and V 10 bases, and 21 bases lay outside the gene matches. Germline-derived CDR1 and CDR2 are SGHAT and FQNNGV. CDR3 length equals 18 residues. CDR3 amino acids: CATTPGGGPTSGFYEQYV. As DNA, the CDR3 is TGTGCCACCACGCCGGGGGGCGGCCCGACTAGCGGGTTCTACGAGCAGTACGTC.

The V call is TRBV19, the J call TRBJ2-2; 7 bases align to TRBD1. The CDR3 length is 14 residues. Germline V gene data show CDR1 as LNHDA and CDR2 as SQIVND (reference sequence). After removal of 7 bases from V and 4 bases from J, the junction contained 6 bases not matched to a gene. CDR3: CASTLGDSTGELFF. The CDR3 DNA is TGTGCCAGTACCCTGGGGGACAGCACCGGGGAGCTGTTTTTT.

In this sample, this clone turned up once. The chain employs TRBV5-1 and TRBJ2-1; 11 bases are a match to TRBD2. J was trimmed by 7 bases and V by 4 bases; bases with no gene match: 7. This CDR3 is built from 15 residues. Germline-derived CDR1 and CDR2 are SGHRS and YFSETQ. CDR3 nucleotide sequence: TGCGCCAGCAGCCCCGTAGCGGGGGGGCGGAATGAGCAGTTCTTC. Translated: CASSPVAGGRNEQFF.

The rearrangement uses TRBV25-1 and TRBJ1-5; 8 bases agree with TRBD1. Germline V gene lookup returns CDR1 MGHDK and CDR2 SYGVNS. V shed 5 bases, J shed 3 bases, and the junction held 3 bases outside the gene matches. The CDR3 has 14 residues. CDR3 DNA sequence: TGTGCCAGCAGTCAGACAGGGGCCAATCAGCCCCAGCATTTT. Amino acid sequence: CASSQTGANQPQHF.

The rearrangement uses TRBV10-3 and TRBJ2-5; unclear D gene. Germline CDR1 ENHRY, CDR2 SYGVKD. The CDR3 is 13 amino acids. Trimming pared 5 bases from V and 3 bases from J, leaving 10 bases between. The CDR3 DNA sequence: TGTGCCATCAGTTCGGGTGTGGAAGAGACCCAGTACTTC. Its protein product is CAISSGVEETQYF.

The chain has TRBV4-1 and TRBJ2-7, with D perhaps TRBD1 (6 bases). Deletions cut 1 base from V and 3 bases from J, with 7 bases between. CDR1 MGHRA and CDR2 YSYEKL come from the germline V gene. The CDR3 is 13 amino acids. This chain's CDR3 is CASSQGGGYEQYF. The CDR3 DNA follows: TGCGCCAGCAGCCAAGGAGGGGGCTACGAGCAGTACTTC.

DNA of the CDR3: TGCGCCAGCAGCTTGGCGGGGGGAGGCTACACCTTC. Translated: CASSLAGGGYTF. J is TRBJ1-2 and V is TRBV5-1; D possibly corresponds to TRBD1 (5 bases). The CDR3 consists of 12 residues. The ends were cut back, 0 bases at V and 8 bases at J, with 8 bases in the middle. Germline V lookup: CDR1 SGHRS, CDR2 YFSETQ. Variable domain in full (rest from reference TRBV5-1 and TRBJ1-2): KAGVTQTPRYLIKTRGQQVTLSCSPISGHRSVSWYQQTPGQGLQFLFEYFSETQRNKGNFPGRFSGRQFSNSRSEMNVSTLELGDSALYLCASSLAGGGYTFGSGTRLTVV.

The DNA for the CDR3 is TGTGCCAGCAGCCCACAGGGAATTCTCCTCTCTGTCTATGGCTACACCTTC. It is translated as CASSPQGILLSVYGYTF. The rearrangement joins TRBV7-2 to TRBJ1-2; a weak D match, TRBD1 (6 bases). This CDR3 has 17 residues. Trimming pared 5 bases from V and 4 bases from J, leaving 23 bases between. Germline assignment: CDR1 SGHTA and CDR2 FQGNSA.

The rearrangement joins TRBV7-8 to TRBJ2-7; D remains unclear. Trimming shortened V by 4 bases and J by 4 bases, and 8 bases separated the two germline ends. The CDR3 runs 12 residues. Germline V lookup: CDR1 SGHVS, CDR2 FQNEAQ. In DNA, the CDR3 is TGTGCCAGCAGCTCGGCGGAGTACGAGCAGTACGTC. Protein: CASSSAEYEQYV.

The chain links TRBV5-6 to TRBJ2-5; 7 positions agree with TRBD2. Trimming took 0 bases from V and 1 from J; bases not matched to a gene: 3. This CDR3 has 15 residues. Germline CDR1 and CDR2: SGHDT and YYEEEE. CDR3 nucleotide sequence: TGTGCCAGCAGCTTGGCCTGGGGGGGCCAAGAGACCCAGTACTTC. Its protein is CASSLAWGGQETQYF. The full variable domain, in which reference TRBV5-6 and TRBJ2-5 provide the parts outside the CDR3, is DAGVTQSPTHLIKTRGQQVTLRCSPKSGHDTVSWYQQALGQGPQFIFQYYEEEERQRGNFPDRFSGHQFPNYSSELNVNALLLGDSALYLCASSLAWGGQETQYFGPGTRLLVL.

V gene TRBV7-2 combines with J gene TRBJ2-5, with TRBD2 matching 8 bases. Losses at the gene ends were 2 bases for V and 4 bases for J; bases not matched to a gene: 3. The CDR3 is 14 amino acids. The germline V gene encodes CDR1 SGHTA and CDR2 FQGNSA. Written as DNA, the CDR3 is TGTGCCAGCAGCTTACCGGGGGGGCTAGAGACCCAGTACTTC. Translation gives CASSLPGGLETQYF. The whole variable domain, remainder taken from reference TRBV7-2 and TRBJ2-5, is GAGVSQSPSNKVTEKGKDVELRCDPISGHTALYWYRQSLGQGLEFLIYFQGNSAPDKSGLPSDRFSAERTGGSVSTLTIQRTQQEDSAVYLCASSLPGGLETQYFGPGTRLLVL.

The chain has TRBV5-4 and TRBJ2-4, with TRBD1 matching 8 bases. Germline V lookup: CDR1 SGHNT, CDR2 YYREEE (reference sequence). The J segment lost 5 bases and the V segment lost 4 bases, leaving 5 bases of the junction unmatched. The CDR3 covers 14 residues. The CDR3 DNA reads as TGTGCCAGCAGCCAGACAGGGGCCGAAAACATTCAGTACTTC. It codes for CASSQTGAENIQYF.

There are a few counts of this clone. This rearrangement joins TRBV7-3 to TRBJ2-5; 7 nucleotides line up with TRBD1. V shed 0 bases, J shed 5 bases, and the junction held 6 bases outside the gene matches. Germline CDR1 is SGHTA and CDR2 is FQGTGA. The CDR3 covers 15 residues. The chain's CDR3 is CASSLTDREFETQYF. The CDR3 region has the DNA TGTGCCAGCAGCTTAACCGACAGGGAATTCGAGACCCAGTACTTC.

The rearrangement links TRBV7-7 to TRBJ2-5, with TRBD2 matching 8 bases. Germline V CDR1 and CDR2: SSHAT, FNYEAQ (reference sequence). The CDR3 covers 14 residues. After removal of 3 bases from V and 4 bases from J, the junction contained 4 bases not matched to a gene. The CDR3 DNA reads as TGTGCCAGCAGCTTGTCTGCGGGGGGAGAGACCCAGTACTTC. It specifies CASSLSAGGETQYF. Full variable domain (outside the CDR3, taken from reference TRBV7-7 and TRBJ2-5): GAGVSQSPRYKVTKRGQDVTLRCDPISSHATLYWYQQALGQGPEFLTYFNYEAQPDKSGLPSDRFSAERPEGSISTLTIQRTEQRDSAMYRCASSLSAGGETQYFGPGTRLLVL.